Following are 13 T cell receptor beta chains from one sample sequenced in a study of shared clonotypes between healthy human individuals. Data came from immunoSEQ multiplex PCR; TCRdb stores just in-frame clones and leaves some out. Among roughly 640,000 clones listed, under 80% were seen once. The specimen sequenced was memory CD4+ T cells sorted from blood. The subset denotes: CD45RA-negative fraction. Source of these receptors: a woman in her 30s in good health.

This chain uses TRBV20-1 with TRBJ1-4; D is possibly TRBD1 (5 bases). The germline V gene encodes CDR1 DFQATT and CDR2 SNEGSKA (reference sequence). Trimming took 5 bases from V and 6 from J, leaving 7 bases between them. CDR3 size: 11 residues. CDR3 in DNA: TGCAGTGCTTGGGGGGATGAAAAACTGTTTTTT. Translating it yields CSAWGDEKLFF.

This sequence joins TRBV15 and TRBJ2-5, with 8 bases identical to TRBD2. This CDR3 is 16 amino acids long. Germline V gene data show CDR1 as LNHNV and CDR2 as YYDKDF (reference sequence). Germline trimming cut 1 base from V and 1 base from J; bases unmatched to any gene: 5. CDR3 protein: CATSRGIGTSQETQYF. CDR3 nucleotide sequence: TGTGCCACCAGCAGAGGTATCGGGACTAGCCAAGAGACCCAGTACTTC.

The CDR3 DNA sequence: TGTGCCAGTAGCCCGGACAAAAGGGGCAATCAGCCCCAGCATTTT. Encoded protein: CASSPDKRGNQPQHF. The V and J genes are TRBV19 and TRBJ1-5; D is perhaps TRBD1 (5 bases). Germline CDR1 LNHDA, CDR2 SQIVND (reference sequence). The CDR3 contains 15 residues. V lost 6 bases, J lost 2 bases, and 14 bases lay in between.

V is TRBV11-2 and J is TRBJ1-1; 7 bases line up with TRBD1. The germline CDR1 and CDR2 sequences are SGHAT and FQNNGV. The CDR3 is made up of 15 amino acids. The junction had 6 bases not matched to a gene; V was cut back by 4 bases and J by 1 base. This CDR3 is CASSSRGQSNTEAFF. CDR3 coding DNA: TGTGCCAGCAGCTCGAGGGGACAGTCGAACACTGAAGCTTTCTTT.

This clone is a singleton in its sample. The chain employs TRBV5-6 and TRBJ2-1, with 7 bases identical to TRBD2. Germline V lookup: CDR1 SGHDT, CDR2 YYEEEE. Trimming took 0 bases from V and 5 from J; bases not matched to a gene: 5. This CDR3 has 15 amino acids. The CDR3 loop is CASSLVRDYNNEQFF. In nucleotides, the CDR3 is TGTGCCAGCAGCTTGGTACGGGACTACAACAATGAGCAGTTCTTC. The variable domain in full, completed from reference TRBV5-6 and TRBJ2-1, reads DAGVTQSPTHLIKTRGQQVTLRCSPKSGHDTVSWYQQALGQGPQFIFQYYEEEERQRGNFPDRFSGHQFPNYSSELNVNALLLGDSALYLCASSLVRDYNNEQFFGPGTRLTVL.

The chain carries TRBV5-5 and TRBJ2-3; tentatively, D is TRBD1 or TRBD2 (5 bases each). The CDR3 is 14 amino acids. Germline V lookup: CDR1 SGHKS, CDR2 YYEKEE (reference sequence). Trimming left V 1 base short and J 4 bases short, with 10 bases between. This CDR3 reads CASSLRLGADTQYF. In DNA, the CDR3 is TGTGCCAGCAGCTTGCGGTTGGGGGCAGATACGCAGTATTTT.

The chain recombines TRBV5-5 with TRBJ1-2; no clear D gene. The V end was cut by 0 bases, the J end by 5 bases, with 14 bases between. CDR1 is SGHKS and CDR2 is YYEKEE in the germline V gene (reference sequence). This CDR3 has 15 residues. The CDR3 loop is CASSLESRPTYGYTF. In nucleotides, the CDR3 is TGTGCCAGCAGCTTGGAGAGCAGACCGACGTATGGCTACACCTTC.

A few counts support this clone. The chain recombines TRBV6-6 with TRBJ2-7; 9 bases are a match to TRBD2. CDR3 length equals 14 residues. The V gene end was trimmed by 5 bases and the J gene end by 7 bases; junction bases not matched to a gene: 9. Germline V gives CDR1 MNHNY, CDR2 SVGAGI (reference sequence). CDR3 in amino acids: CASSTIAGVGEQYF. In DNA form, the CDR3 reads TGTGCCAGCAGTACCATAGCGGGAGTCGGGGAGCAGTACTTC.

This chain uses TRBV19 with TRBJ1-1; unclear D gene. The V gene lost 8 bases and the J gene lost 4 bases, with 17 bases spanning the gap. From germline, CDR1 is LNHDA and CDR2 SQIVND (reference sequence). CDR3 size: 14 residues. This CDR3 reads CASLGGGSGTEAFF. CDR3 DNA: TGTGCCAGTCTGGGAGGAGGGTCCGGCACTGAAGCTTTCTTT.

The chain has TRBV6-1 and TRBJ2-7, with no clear D. CDR3 size: 11 residues. Trimming removed 7 bases at V and 1 base at J, with 5 bases between. Germline CDR1 is MNHNS and CDR2 is SASEGT. The CDR3 spells CASTGSYEQYF. The CDR3 DNA reads TGTGCCAGCACCGGGTCCTACGAGCAGTACTTC.

The chain is built from TRBV29-1 and TRBJ2-2, with 7 positions matching TRBD1. V was pared by 7 bases and J by 7 bases, with 9 bases of the junction left unmatched. The CDR3 is made up of 13 amino acids. CDR1 is SQVTM and CDR2 is ANQGSEA in the germline V gene. CDR3: CSARQGSSGELFF. DNA of the CDR3: TGCAGCGCCCGACAGGGATCAAGCGGGGAGCTGTTTTTT.

The chain joins TRBV7-9 to TRBJ2-1, with D possibly matching TRBD2 (5 bases). The length of the CDR3 is 17 residues. The V end was cut by 3 bases, the J end by 4 bases, with 19 bases between. Germline CDR1 is SEHNR and CDR2 is FQNEAQ (reference sequence). Written as DNA, the CDR3 is TGTGCCAGCAGCTTTGCCCCAGGCGGGCCCGGTTACAATGAGCAGTTCTTC. This translates into CASSFAPGGPGYNEQFF.

The chain links TRBV6-5 to TRBJ1-2, with D uncertain. Looked up from germline, CDR1 is MNHEY and CDR2 is SVGAGI. V was trimmed by 8 bases and J by 2 bases, leaving 18 bases between them. This CDR3 is 15 amino acids long. CDR3 amino acids: CASHPQGRANYGYTF. CDR3 sequence (DNA): TGTGCCAGCCACCCTCAAGGCAGAGCCAACTATGGCTACACCTTC.